This T cell receptor beta chain originates from a study of T cell changes during pregnancy in multiple sclerosis. Germline loops: CDR1 SEHNR, CDR2 FQNEAQ (reference sequence). V dropped 3 bases and J dropped 5; count of bases not matched to a gene: 9. This CDR3 has 15 residues. TCRdb's table, derived via immunoSEQ multiplex PCR, lists solely in-frame clones and lacks some. The data show 55,000 to 70,000 clones, approximately 90% seen once. This chain uses TRBV7-9 with TRBJ1-2; 7 bases line up with TRBD1. The receptor was isolated from a female donor with multiple sclerosis, enrolled in a pregnancy study. This sample comprised peripheral blood, obtained in the first trimester of pregnancy. CDR3 sequence: CASSFSSGTAYGYTF. CDR3 bases: TGTGCCAGCAGCTTTTCGTCCGGGACAGCTTATGGCTACACCTTC.